The source of this T cell receptor (beta chain) is a study of T cell changes during pregnancy in multiple sclerosis. Germline lookup yields CDR1 MDHEN and CDR2 SYDVKM. This CDR3 has 16 amino acids. Germline trimming cut 4 bases from V and 1 base from J; bases unmatched to any gene: 8. Some clones are missing from TCRdb's copy, which holds only in-frame ones; the method was immunoSEQ multiplex PCR. Among roughly 39,000 clones listed, roughly 92% were seen once. This receptor was taken from a female donor with multiple sclerosis, enrolled in a pregnancy study. This specimen was CD4+ T cells from peripheral blood mononuclear cells, taken before pregnancy. The V gene is TRBV28, the J gene TRBJ1-2; 8 nucleotides agree with TRBD1. The CDR3 bases are TGTGCCAGCAGTTCGCCCAGGGGGCCCGTTAACTATGGCTACACCTTC. Its protein is CASSSPRGPVNYGYTF.